This is a list of T cell receptor beta chains from one sample in a study of shared clonotypes between healthy human individuals. Assay used: immunoSEQ multiplex PCR; TCRdb lists only in-frame clones, some missing. The sample holds about 1.1 million clones, around three quarters seen once. The material sequenced was memory CD4+ T cells from PBMCs. Receptor source: a man aged 18-30 years in good health. Some clones in this sample may be carry-over from other donors' samples. CDR3s include the opening cysteine and the closing phenylalanine or tryptophan. The order of the fields is V gene, clone size, J gene, D gene, CDR3 protein, CDR3 DNA. The D gene is left open where the match is weak. The size of a clone is reported for some rows only, either as once, few or many, or as a class for expanded clones.

V: TRBV5-1
size: many
J: TRBJ2-5
D: -
CDR3: CASSLGVEFGQETQYF
DNA: TGCGCCAGCAGCTTGGGGGTCGAGTTTGGCCAAGAGACCCAGTACTTC

V: TRBV5-6
size: -
J: TRBJ2-2
D: -
CDR3: CASSFRGRGTGELFF
DNA: TGTGCCAGCAGCTTCCGGGGTCGGGGCACCGGGGAGCTGTTTTTT

V: TRBV7-9
size: -
J: TRBJ1-2
D: -
CDR3: CASSLSVYGYTF
DNA: TGTGCCAGCAGCTTATCGGTCTATGGCTACACCTTC

V: TRBV28
size: few
J: TRBJ1-2
D: -
CDR3: CASSSHPSGYTF
DNA: TGTGCCAGCAGTTCACACCCCTCTGGCTACACCTTC

V: TRBV25-1
size: -
J: TRBJ1-2
D: -
CDR3: CASSDPKTGDSYGYTF
DNA: TGTGCCAGCAGTGATCCGAAGACAGGAGACAGCTATGGCTACACCTTC

V: TRBV6-1
size: -
J: TRBJ1-1
D: -
CDR3: CASSERRWDEAFF
DNA: TGTGCCAGCAGTGAAAGGAGGTGGGACGAAGCTTTCTTT

V: TRBV7-9
size: -
J: TRBJ2-1
D: TRBD2
CDR3: CASSLGLAGDGFF
DNA: TGTGCCAGCAGCTTAGGTCTAGCGGGAGATGGGTTCTTC

V: TRBV5-1
size: -
J: TRBJ2-3
D: TRBD2
CDR3: CASSLSGGPWWGDTQYF
DNA: TGCGCCAGCAGCTTGTCGGGAGGGCCGTGGTGGGGAGATACGCAGTATTTT

V: TRBV18
size: -
J: TRBJ1-2
D: -
CDR3: CASSPYLRSPYGYTF
DNA: TGTGCCAGCTCCCCCTATCTCAGGTCCCCTTATGGCTACACCTTC

V: TRBV29-1
size: once
J: TRBJ1-2
D: -
CDR3: CSVTRLLTNYGYTF
DNA: TGCAGCGTTACCCGGTTACTTACTAACTATGGCTACACCTTC

V: TRBV10-3
size: -
J: TRBJ2-4
D: -
CDR3: CAISPQGPPGNIQYF
DNA: TGTGCCATCAGTCCACAGGGCCCCCCAGGTAACATTCAGTACTTC

V: TRBV5-1
size: -
J: TRBJ2-1
D: TRBD1
CDR3: CASSSTGESYNEQFF
DNA: TGCGCCAGCAGCTCGACAGGGGAGTCCTACAATGAGCAGTTCTTC

V: TRBV19
size: -
J: TRBJ1-5
D: TRBD1
CDR3: CASRGQFNQPQHF
DNA: TGTGCCAGTAGGGGACAGTTCAATCAGCCCCAGCATTTT

V: TRBV6-5
size: -
J: TRBJ2-3
D: -
CDR3: CASSRKGPYTQYF
DNA: TGTGCCAGCAGCAGAAAGGGCCCTTATACGCAGTATTTT

V: TRBV28
size: -
J: TRBJ2-5
D: -
CDR3: CASSPLAGHRRIASETQYF
DNA: TGTGCCAGCAGCCCCCTTGCCGGGCACAGAAGAATAGCCTCGGAGACCCAGTACTTC

V: TRBV30
size: -
J: TRBJ1-2
D: TRBD1
CDR3: CAWTLDRQGVYGYTF
DNA: TGTGCCTGGACCTTGGACCGACAGGGGGTTTATGGCTACACCTTC

V: TRBV2
size: -
J: TRBJ1-5
D: -
CDR3: CASSREKANQPQHF
DNA: TGTGCCTCGTCCCGGGAGAAGGCAAATCAGCCCCAGCATTTT

V: TRBV7-3
size: -
J: TRBJ2-7
D: -
CDR3: CASSSRDTRGF
DNA: TGTGCCAGCAGCTCACGGGACACCCGAGGCTTC

V: TRBV29-1
size: once
J: TRBJ2-3
D: -
CDR3: CSAPHPEADTQYF
DNA: TGCAGCGCCCCACACCCTGAGGCAGATACGCAGTATTTT

V: TRBV5-1
size: many
J: TRBJ2-2
D: TRBD1
CDR3: CASRAGQGDTGELFF
DNA: TGCGCCAGCAGGGCAGGACAGGGGGACACCGGGGAGCTGTTTTTT

V: TRBV30
size: -
J: TRBJ1-2
D: -
CDR3: CAWRITYGYTF
DNA: TGTGCCTGGAGAATTACTTATGGCTACACCTTC

V: TRBV5-5
size: many
J: TRBJ2-7
D: -
CDR3: CASSLREGGVYEQYF
DNA: TGTGCCAGCAGCTTGAGAGAGGGGGGCGTCTACGAGCAGTACTTC

V: TRBV4-2
size: -
J: TRBJ2-7
D: -
CDR3: CASSQTTAYEQYF
DNA: TGTGCCAGCAGCCAAACGACAGCCTACGAGCAGTACTTC

V: TRBV19
size: -
J: TRBJ2-2
D: -
CDR3: CASKIGRFSGELFF
DNA: TGTGCCAGTAAAATAGGTCGGTTTTCCGGGGAGCTGTTTTTT

V: TRBV28
size: -
J: TRBJ2-7
D: TRBD1
CDR3: CASRETGYFLEQYF
DNA: TGTGCCAGCAGGGAGACAGGGTATTTTCTCGAGCAGTACTTC

V: TRBV15
size: -
J: TRBJ2-1
D: -
CDR3: CATSRGWGSSYNEQFF
DNA: TGTGCCACCAGCAGAGGCTGGGGGAGCTCCTACAATGAGCAGTTCTTC

V: TRBV29-1
size: few
J: TRBJ2-5
D: -
CDR3: CSVEGLGGETQYF
DNA: TGCAGCGTTGAAGGCCTGGGCGGGGAGACCCAGTACTTC

V: TRBV7-9
size: few
J: TRBJ2-5
D: TRBD2
CDR3: CASSFSGRAGPHQETQYF
DNA: TGTGCCAGCAGCTTTAGCGGGAGGGCCGGTCCCCACCAAGAGACCCAGTACTTC

V: TRBV28
size: -
J: TRBJ1-2
D: TRBD1
CDR3: CASNSGGANYGYTF
DNA: TGTGCCAGCAACTCAGGGGGCGCGAACTATGGCTACACCTTC